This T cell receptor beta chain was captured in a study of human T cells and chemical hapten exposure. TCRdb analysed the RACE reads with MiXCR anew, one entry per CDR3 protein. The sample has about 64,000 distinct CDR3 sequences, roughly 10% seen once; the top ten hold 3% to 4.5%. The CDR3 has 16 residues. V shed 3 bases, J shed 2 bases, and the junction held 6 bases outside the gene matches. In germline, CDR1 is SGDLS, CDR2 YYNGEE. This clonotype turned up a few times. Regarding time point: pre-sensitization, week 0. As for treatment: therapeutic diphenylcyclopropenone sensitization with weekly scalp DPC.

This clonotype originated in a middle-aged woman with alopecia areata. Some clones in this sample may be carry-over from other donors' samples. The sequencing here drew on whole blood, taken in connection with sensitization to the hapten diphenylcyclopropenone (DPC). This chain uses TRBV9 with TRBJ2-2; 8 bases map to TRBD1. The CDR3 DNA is TGTGCCAGCAGCGGGTCAGGGGGCCTTAACACCGGGGAGCTGTTTTTT. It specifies CASSGSGGLNTGELFF. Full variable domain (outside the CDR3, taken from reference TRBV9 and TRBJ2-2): DSGVTQTPKHLITATGQRVTLRCSPRSGDLSVYWYQQSLDQGLQFLIQYYNGEERAKGNILERFSAQQFPDLHSELNLSSLELGDSALYFCASSGSGGLNTGELFFGEGSRLTVL.